The rows below give T cell receptor beta chains drawn from one sample of a study of blood T cell repertoires in COVID-19. This table comes from immunoSEQ multiplex PCR, and its TCRdb copy is limited to in-frame clones, with some not included. The table includes under 250,000 clones, around nine tenths detected once. Sequencing used peripheral blood. Receptors originate from a woman aged 60-75 years who had recovered from COVID-19. Both conserved end residues are part of each CDR3. The D gene is left open where the match is weak. The size field is filled for only some rows; it gives once, few, many or a size class.

d_gene	v_gene	len	j_gene	abundance	CDR3aa	CDR3nt
NA	TRBV19	18	TRBJ2-7	once	CASSIGALRRGHALEQYF	TGTGCCAGTAGTATAGGGGCCTTGCGGAGGGGGCACGCCCTCGAGCAGTACTTC
TRBD2	TRBV7-2	14	TRBJ2-1	NA	CASSFSGGPNEQFF	TGTGCCAGCAGCTTCTCGGGGGGTCCCAATGAGCAGTTCTTC
NA	TRBV11-3	13	TRBJ1-1	NA	CASSLNSRTEAFF	TGTGCCAGCAGCTTAAATTCCCGCACTGAAGCTTTCTTT
NA	TRBV10-2	13	TRBJ2-2	NA	CASVGGAFGELFF	TGCGCCAGCGTAGGGGGGGCCTTCGGGGAGCTGTTTTTT
TRBD1	TRBV28	15	TRBJ1-2	NA	CASSSSGTVERGYTF	TGTGCCAGCAGTTCCTCCGGGACAGTGGAACGGGGCTACACCTTC
TRBD1	TRBV19	15	TRBJ2-5	NA	CASSIGQGIGETQYF	TGTGCCAGTAGTATCGGACAGGGCATCGGAGAGACCCAGTACTTC
TRBD1	TRBV4-3	13	TRBJ2-7	NA	CASAPDRDYEQYF	TGCGCCAGCGCCCCGGACAGGGATTACGAGCAGTACTTC
NA	TRBV5-1	13	TRBJ2-2	NA	CASSLGEPGELFF	TGCGCCAGCAGCTTGGGGGAGCCCGGGGAGCTGTTTTTT
TRBD2	TRBV27	15	TRBJ2-1	NA	CASSRLAGDLNEQFF	TGTGCCAGCAGTCGACTAGCGGGGGACCTCAATGAGCAGTTCTTC
TRBD2	TRBV7-3	16	TRBJ2-3	NA	CASSPVGGMVGNTQYF	TGTGCCAGCAGCCCAGTGGGGGGGATGGTAGGGAATACGCAGTATTTT
NA	TRBV6-2/TRBV6-3	13	TRBJ2-2	NA	CASSVVNTGELFF	TGTGCCAGCAGTGTCGTCAACACCGGGGAGCTGTTTTTT
NA	TRBV6-5	14	TRBJ2-5	NA	CASKDYEGRETQYF	TGTGCCAGCAAGGATTACGAGGGCCGTGAGACCCAGTACTTC
TRBD1	TRBV9	15	TRBJ2-1	NA	CASSTGGTSYNEQFF	TGTGCCAGCAGCACAGGGGGAACCTCCTACAATGAGCAGTTCTTC
TRBD1	TRBV27	14	TRBJ1-6	NA	CASSLGTGSSPLHF	TGTGCCAGCAGTTTAGGGACAGGGAGCTCACCCCTCCACTTT
NA	TRBV6-4	10	TRBJ2-2	once	CASRLQGKVF	TGTGCCAGCAGACTCCAGGGAAAGGTTTTT
NA	TRBV7-7	14	TRBJ1-3	NA	CASSPSRSRGTIYF	TGTGCTAGCAGCCCCTCTCGGAGCCGTGGCACCATATATTTT
NA	TRBV9	14	TRBJ1-2	NA	CASSRTSSGDGYTF	TGTGCCAGCAGCCGTACTAGCAGCGGGGATGGCTACACCTTC
TRBD1	TRBV12-5	15	TRBJ1-1	NA	CASGPGQGLSTEAFF	TGTGCTAGTGGTCCTGGACAGGGTCTAAGCACTGAAGCTTTCTTT
TRBD2	TRBV3-1/TRBV3-2	14	TRBJ2-7	NA	CASSQRTSSYEQYF	TGTGCCAGCAGCCAACGGACTAGCAGCTACGAGCAGTACTTC
TRBD2	TRBV28	14	TRBJ2-3	NA	CASAVGGGSYTQYF	TGTGCCAGCGCCGTCGGGGGGGGGTCATATACGCAGTATTTT
NA	TRBV28	12	TRBJ1-1	NA	CASKGANTEAFF	TGTGCCAGCAAAGGGGCGAACACTGAAGCTTTCTTT
NA	TRBV4-1	13	TRBJ2-5	NA	CASKNVPGETQYF	TGCGCCAGCAAGAACGTTCCGGGGGAGACCCAGTACTTC
NA	TRBV28	15	TRBJ2-3	once	CASSLYQGSTDTQYF	TGTGCCAGCAGTTTATACCAGGGGAGCACAGATACGCAGTATTTT
NA	TRBV12-3/TRBV12-4	13	TRBJ2-5	NA	CASRVTGPVTQYF	TGTGCCAGCAGAGTAACGGGTCCTGTAACCCAGTACTTC
TRBD2	TRBV18	14	TRBJ2-3	NA	CASSPSGGTDTQYF	TGTGCCAGCTCACCTAGCGGGGGCACAGATACGCAGTATTTT
NA	TRBV14	14	TRBJ2-3	NA	CASSPGLSTDTQYF	TGTGCCAGCAGCCCAGGCCTTAGCACAGATACGCAGTATTTT
TRBD2	TRBV29-1	14	TRBJ2-1	NA	CSVRRAGGYNEQFF	TGCAGCGTCCGAAGGGCGGGGGGATACAATGAGCAGTTCTTC
TRBD2	TRBV3-1/TRBV3-2	17	TRBJ2-3	NA	CASSQLGLAGSTDTQYF	TGTGCCAGCAGCCAGCTGGGACTAGCGGGGAGCACAGATACGCAGTATTTT
TRBD2	TRBV29-1	15	TRBJ2-3	NA	CSVVGGGASADTQYF	TGCAGCGTTGTGGGCGGGGGGGCGAGCGCAGATACGCAGTATTTT
NA	TRBV28	14	TRBJ1-4	NA	CASSLVVGREKLFF	TGTGCCAGCAGTTTAGTCGTGGGGCGTGAAAAACTGTTTTTT
NA	TRBV25-1	18	TRBJ2-1	NA	CASSGQTQGGRSYNEQFF	TGTGCCAGCAGTGGCCAAACCCAGGGGGGAAGGTCCTACAATGAGCAGTTCTTC
NA	TRBV5-6	16	TRBJ1-4	NA	CASSLVRGGTNEKLFF	TGTGCCAGCAGCTTGGTTAGGGGAGGAACTAATGAAAAACTGTTTTTT
NA	TRBV9	14	TRBJ1-5	NA	CASSVSWGDQPQHF	TGTGCCAGCAGCGTATCATGGGGGGATCAGCCCCAGCATTTT